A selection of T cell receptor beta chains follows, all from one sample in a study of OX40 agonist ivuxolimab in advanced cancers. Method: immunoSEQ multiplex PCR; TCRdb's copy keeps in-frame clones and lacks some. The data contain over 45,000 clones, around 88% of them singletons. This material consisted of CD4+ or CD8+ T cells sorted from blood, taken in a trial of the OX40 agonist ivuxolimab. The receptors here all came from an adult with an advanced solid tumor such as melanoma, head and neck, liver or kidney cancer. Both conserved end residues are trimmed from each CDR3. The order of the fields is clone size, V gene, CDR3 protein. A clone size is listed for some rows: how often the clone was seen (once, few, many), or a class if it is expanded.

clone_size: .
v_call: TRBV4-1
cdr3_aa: ASSPSTSTDTQY

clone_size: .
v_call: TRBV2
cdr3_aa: ASNKGLNYGYT

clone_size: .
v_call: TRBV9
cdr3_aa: ASSVEAGGPWNEQF

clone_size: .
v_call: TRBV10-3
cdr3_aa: AISEVEETQY

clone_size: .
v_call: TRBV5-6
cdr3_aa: ASSWTGSGANVLT

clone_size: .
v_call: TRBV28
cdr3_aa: ASAGGGQGYNEQF

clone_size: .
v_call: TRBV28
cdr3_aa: AGRGGNQPQH

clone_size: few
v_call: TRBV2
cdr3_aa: ASGLLPYEQY

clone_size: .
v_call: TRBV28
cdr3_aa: ASTREDGNNQPQH

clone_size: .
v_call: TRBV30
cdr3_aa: AWSASTWGYT

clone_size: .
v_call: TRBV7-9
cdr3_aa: ASSHVRANTEAF

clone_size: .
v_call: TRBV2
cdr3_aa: ASSVDRGPGGSPLH

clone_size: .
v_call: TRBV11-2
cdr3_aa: ASSSGGQRYTDTQY

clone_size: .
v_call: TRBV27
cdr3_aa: ASSQRNSPLH